This is a list of T cell receptor beta chains from one sample in a study of blood T cell repertoires in COVID-19. Libraries were prepared by immunoSEQ multiplex PCR; TCRdb keeps only in-frame clonotypes and omits some of them. The repertoire consists of 140,000 or so clones, with around 83% occurring once and the leading ten covering approximately 3%. Sequenced input: peripheral blood. These receptors originate from a woman of 80 years or more with acute or convalescent COVID-19. Each CDR3 is given with its conserved first and last residue. D genes are given only for firm matches. The size field is filled for only some rows; it gives once, few, many or a size class.

CDR3: CASSDAAGGPSDTQYF
DNA: TGTGCCAGCAGTGACGCGGCCGGGGGGCCATCAGATACGCAGTATTTT
D: .
V: TRBV25-1
J: TRBJ2-3
size: once

CDR3: CASSPARNPPDTGELFF
DNA: TGTGCCAGCTCACCCGCCCGAAACCCTCCGGACACCGGGGAGCTGTTTTTT
D: .
V: TRBV18
J: TRBJ2-2
size: .

CDR3: CASSDDDRAGTEAFF
DNA: TGTGCCAGCAGTGATGATGACAGGGCGGGCACTGAAGCTTTCTTT
D: TRBD1
V: TRBV6-1
J: TRBJ1-1
size: .

CDR3: CASSRTRRAYNEQFF
DNA: TGTGCCAGCAGCAGGACGAGGAGGGCCTACAATGAGCAGTTCTTC
D: .
V: TRBV11-2
J: TRBJ2-1
size: .

CDR3: CASLKGGQDMNTEAFF
DNA: TGTGCCAGCCTAAAAGGGGGACAGGATATGAACACTGAAGCTTTCTTT
D: .
V: TRBV21-1
J: TRBJ1-1
size: .

CDR3: CASSFRSLNTGSPLHF
DNA: TGTGCCAGCAGCTTTCGCAGCCTAAACACCGGGTCACCCCTCCACTTT
D: .
V: TRBV7-8
J: TRBJ1-6
size: .

CDR3: CASLDGGTDTQYF
DNA: TGTGCCAGCCTAGACGGGGGCACAGATACGCAGTATTTT
D: .
V: TRBV4-2
J: TRBJ2-3
size: .

CDR3: CASSNGLTGVGNQPQHF
DNA: TGTGCCAGTAGTAACGGCCTGACAGGGGTTGGCAATCAGCCCCAGCATTTT
D: TRBD1
V: TRBV19
J: TRBJ1-5
size: .

CDR3: CASIRGKGALGYTF
DNA: TGTGCCAGCATCAGAGGGAAGGGGGCGTTAGGCTACACCTTC
D: TRBD1
V: TRBV2
J: TRBJ1-2
size: few

CDR3: CAISEFGTATGYTEAFF
DNA: TGTGCCATCAGTGAGTTTGGAACAGCCACTGGGTACACTGAAGCTTTCTTT
D: .
V: TRBV10-3
J: TRBJ1-1
size: .

CDR3: CASSLQLAGANTGELFF
DNA: TGTGCCAGCAGCTTACAGTTAGCGGGGGCGAACACCGGGGAGCTGTTTTTT
D: TRBD2
V: TRBV13
J: TRBJ2-2
size: .

CDR3: CASGRGYTNTGELFF
DNA: TGTGCCAGCGGCAGGGGATATACGAACACCGGGGAGCTGTTTTTT
D: .
V: TRBV27
J: TRBJ2-2
size: .

CDR3: CASRGRAESPLHF
DNA: TGTGCCAGCCGCGGGAGGGCGGAATCACCCCTCCACTTT
D: .
V: TRBV6-5
J: TRBJ1-6
size: few

CDR3: CASSDWTGGLGYTF
DNA: TGTGCCAGCAGTGATTGGACAGGGGGCCTTGGCTACACCTTC
D: TRBD1
V: TRBV2
J: TRBJ1-2
size: once

CDR3: CAKTGSDSPLHF
DNA: TGTGCCAAAACAGGGTCGGATTCACCCCTCCACTTT
D: .
V: TRBV2
J: TRBJ1-6
size: .

CDR3: CASSARGRDTGELFF
DNA: TGTGCCAGCAGTGCCAGGGGGCGAGACACCGGGGAGCTGTTTTTT
D: TRBD1
V: TRBV25-1
J: TRBJ2-2
size: once

CDR3: CASSPWTSGGISSYNEQFF
DNA: TGCGCCAGCAGCCCCTGGACTAGCGGGGGTATCTCCTCCTACAATGAGCAGTTCTTC
D: TRBD2
V: TRBV5-1
J: TRBJ2-1
size: .

CDR3: CASSPFGTPQETQYF
DNA: TGTGCCAGCTCACCATTCGGGACACCGCAAGAGACCCAGTACTTC
D: .
V: TRBV18
J: TRBJ2-5
size: .

CDR3: CAISESERWGYTF
DNA: TGTGCCATCAGTGAGTCTGAGAGGTGGGGCTACACCTTC
D: .
V: TRBV10-3
J: TRBJ1-2
size: .

CDR3: CASSSSEGGDTQYF
DNA: TGTGCCAGCAGCTCAAGCGAGGGAGGGGATACGCAGTATTTT
D: TRBD2
V: TRBV7-9
J: TRBJ2-3
size: few

CDR3: CASSHAGQGNTEAFF
DNA: TGCGCCAGCAGCCACGCCGGACAGGGGAACACTGAAGCTTTCTTT
D: TRBD1
V: TRBV4-1
J: TRBJ1-1
size: .

CDR3: CASSPRGMYEQYF
DNA: TGTGCCAGCTCACCGCGGGGAATGTACGAGCAGTACTTC
D: .
V: TRBV18
J: TRBJ2-7
size: .

CDR3: CASSLAARASNQPQHF
DNA: TGTGCCAGCAGCTTGGCCGCCAGGGCTAGCAATCAGCCCCAGCATTTT
D: .
V: TRBV5-6
J: TRBJ1-5
size: .

CDR3: CASSATGVVIYEQYF
DNA: TGCGCCAGCAGCGCGACAGGAGTCGTCATATACGAGCAGTACTTC
D: .
V: TRBV5-1
J: TRBJ2-7
size: once

CDR3: CASSVAAGLMNTEAFF
DNA: TGTGCCAGCAGCGTAGCGGCAGGGCTAATGAACACTGAAGCTTTCTTT
D: .
V: TRBV9
J: TRBJ1-1
size: .

CDR3: CASSELRTAYTEAFF
DNA: TGCGCCAGCAGTGAGTTAAGGACAGCATACACTGAAGCTTTCTTT
D: .
V: TRBV10-2
J: TRBJ1-1
size: .

CDR3: CASSPGTSGGASKTQYF
DNA: TGTGCCAGCAGCCCCGGGACTAGCGGGGGGGCGTCAAAGACCCAGTACTTC
D: TRBD2
V: TRBV9
J: TRBJ2-5
size: .

CDR3: CASSSDLLAGGLNEQFF
DNA: TGTGCCAGCAGCTCCGACCTTCTAGCGGGGGGGCTAAATGAGCAGTTCTTC
D: TRBD2
V: TRBV7-9
J: TRBJ2-1
size: .